This T cell receptor beta chain was observed in a study of patients and donors after allogeneic stem cell transplantation. The trim removed 4 bases at V and 4 bases at J, leaving 4 bases unmatched. The CDR3 covers 15 residues. Per germline, CDR1 SGHRS and CDR2 YFSETQ. This clonotype came up a few times. Each CDR3 protein is one row after TCRdb ran MiXCR on the RT-PCR reads. The repertoire includes some 880,000 distinct CDR3 sequences, about a sixth of them detected once, and 5% to 6.5% sits in the top ten. Sequencing used blood, either unsorted or a sorted T cell fraction (not recorded which). This receptor was taken from a human donor who was either an allogeneic HSCT recipient or a stem cell or donor lymphocyte infusion donor (not recorded which). It is not recorded whose cells these are; they may come from a transplant donor. V and J are TRBV5-1 and TRBJ2-2; 10 nucleotides match TRBD1. In DNA form, the CDR3 reads TGCGCCAGCAGCGCCGGGACAGGGGTCACCGGGGAGCTGTTTTTT. The encoded protein is CASSAGTGVTGELFF.